The 32 T cell receptor beta chains in this list originate from one sample, sequenced in a study of cytomegalovirus exposure and HLA in healthy donors. Amplification used 60 Vbeta primers and 13 Jbeta primers. Assay used: immunoSEQ multiplex PCR; TCRdb lists only in-frame clones, some missing. The sample has fewer than 150,000 clones, and its top ten clones hold roughly 2%. Sequencing was carried out using PBMCs. Every receptor here comes from a woman in her sixties or seventies in good health and CMV-seronegative.

V usage is TRBV5-1 and J usage is TRBJ1-1, with 9 bases matching TRBD1. The germline V gene has CDR1 SGHRS and CDR2 YFSETQ. The CDR3 contains 13 residues. The ends lost 5 bases at V and 3 bases at J; junction bases unmatched: 2. The CDR3 DNA reads as TGCGCCAGCAGTGGGGACAGGGACACTGAAGCTTTCTTT. Translating it yields CASSGDRDTEAFF.

The J gene is TRBJ2-7, the V gene TRBV28, with a weak D call TRBD1 (5 bases). The V end lost 4 bases, the J end lost 2 bases, and 12 bases lay between the germline ends. Looked up from germline, CDR1 is MDHEN and CDR2 is SYDVKM. The CDR3 contains 14 residues. CDR3 DNA sequence: TGTGCCAGCAGTTCCCCAGGGTACCCCTACGAGCAGTACTTC. As protein: CASSSPGYPYEQYF.

This chain joins TRBV5-1 and TRBJ2-1, with 10 nucleotides matching TRBD2. The V gene end was trimmed by 4 bases and the J gene end by 9 bases; junction bases not matched to a gene: 16. CDR1 and CDR2 from the germline V gene are SGHRS and YFSETQ. The CDR3 consists of 17 residues. This chain's CDR3 is CASSAGGGAGGTGEQFF. The CDR3 bases are TGCGCCAGCAGCGCCGGTGGTGGAGCGGGGGGGACGGGTGAGCAGTTCTTC.

The chain links TRBV4-1 to TRBJ2-1; 15 positions match TRBD2. This CDR3 is built from 21 residues. V lost 2 bases to trimming and J lost 1 base; unmatched junction nucleotides: 12. Germline V CDR1 and CDR2: MGHRA, YSYEKL. The CDR3 is CASSQLRLRTSGRVSYNEQFF. The CDR3 nucleotides read TGCGCCAGCAGCCAACTTCGCCTCCGGACTAGCGGGAGGGTTTCCTACAATGAGCAGTTCTTC.

The chain employs TRBV5-1 and TRBJ1-1, with a weak D call TRBD1 (6 bases). V was cut by 4 bases and J by 1 base, with 20 bases left in between. The CDR3 is 17 amino acids. Germline-derived CDR1 and CDR2 are SGHRS and YFSETQ. The CDR3 DNA sequence: TGCGCCAGCAGCCCCGCCGGGACACCCCGGGAGAACACTGAAGCTTTCTTT. This translates into CASSPAGTPRENTEAFF.

This chain uses TRBV20-1 with TRBJ2-7; no clear D gene. CDR3 length equals 11 residues. Germline V gene sequence: CDR1 DFQATT, CDR2 SNEGSKA (reference sequence). The ends were cut back, 2 bases at V and 4 bases at J, with 6 bases in the middle. This chain's CDR3 is CSARTRYEQYF. CDR3 nucleotide sequence: TGCAGTGCTAGAACTCGATACGAGCAGTACTTC.

The J gene is TRBJ1-6, the V gene TRBV6-5; 7 nucleotides align to TRBD1. This CDR3 contains 15 residues. After removal of 5 bases from V and 10 bases from J, the junction contained 11 bases not matched to a gene. Germline CDR1 is MNHEY and CDR2 is SVGAGI. Here the CDR3 DNA reads TGTGCCAGCAGTGGATCCGGCAGGGGGAGGTCACCCCTCCACTTT. As protein: CASSGSGRGRSPLHF.

This chain joins TRBV18 and TRBJ2-5; TRBD2 matches 10 bases. The ends lost 2 bases at V and 3 bases at J; junction bases unmatched: 3. The CDR3 consists of 15 residues. CDR1 KGHSH and CDR2 LQKENI come from the germline V gene. Written as DNA, the CDR3 is TGTGCCAGCTCACCAGCTCTAGCGGGGGAAGAGACCCAGTACTTC. This sequence encodes CASSPALAGEETQYF.

DNA for the CDR3: TGCAGCGTTACCGGGACAGGGGTCCAAGAGACCCAGTACTTC. Protein product: CSVTGTGVQETQYF. The genes are TRBV29-1 and TRBJ2-5, with 10 nucleotides matching TRBD1. The length of the CDR3 is 14 residues. With 5 bases clipped from V and 1 base from J, the junction kept 4 bases outside the gene matches. CDR1 and CDR2 from the germline V gene are SQVTM and ANQGSEA.

This chain joins TRBV28 and TRBJ1-6, with TRBD1 as a possible D gene (6 bases). Per germline, CDR1 MDHEN and CDR2 SYDVKM. Trimming removed 7 bases from V and 7 bases from J, with 14 bases in between. The CDR3 consists of 14 residues. CDR3 DNA: TGTGCCAGCAAAGGGCCGCAGGGGAATTCACCCCTCCACTTT. This codes for CASKGPQGNSPLHF. Full variable domain (rest looked up from reference TRBV28 and TRBJ1-6): DVKVTQSSRYLVKRTGEKVFLECVQDMDHENMFWYRQDPGLGLRLIYFSYDVKMKEKGDIPEGYSVSREKKERFSLILESASTNQTSMYLCASKGPQGNSPLHFGNGTRLTVT.

The V and J genes are TRBV5-1 and TRBJ2-1; 9 nucleotides line up with TRBD2. The length of the CDR3 is 17 residues. With 0 bases clipped from V and 5 bases from J, the junction kept 9 bases outside the gene matches. CDR1 is SGHRS and CDR2 is YFSETQ in the germline V gene. The CDR3 loop reads CASSLGLSGSKHNEQFF. The CDR3 DNA sequence: TGCGCCAGCAGCTTGGGACTTAGCGGGAGCAAGCACAATGAGCAGTTCTTC.

The chain has TRBV9 and TRBJ1-1, with D hard to call. CDR3 size: 11 residues. With 7 bases removed from V and 1 base from J, the gap between germline ends came to 5 bases. Germline V gene sequence: CDR1 SGDLS, CDR2 YYNGEE. CDR3 in DNA: TGTGCCAGCTGGCAGAACACTGAAGCTTTCTTT. It yields the protein CASWQNTEAFF.

This rearrangement joins TRBV6-5 to TRBJ1-2, with 7 bases matching TRBD1. The germline gives CDR1 MNHEY, CDR2 SVGAGI. CDR3 length equals 14 residues. Trimming took 2 bases from V and 3 from J; bases not matched to a gene: 3. CDR3 in amino acids: CASSYRQGDYGYTF. Written as DNA, the CDR3 is TGTGCCAGCAGTTACCGGCAGGGGGACTATGGCTACACCTTC.

V is TRBV28 and J is TRBJ2-7; D is unclear. With 6 bases removed from V and 3 bases from J, the gap between germline ends came to 9 bases. The CDR3 runs 12 residues. The germline gives CDR1 MDHEN, CDR2 SYDVKM. The CDR3 DNA reads TGTGCCAGCAGCACCGCAGGCTACGAGCAGTACTTC. This translates into CASSTAGYEQYF.

The V call is TRBV30, the J call TRBJ1-1; D not resolved. CDR3 size: 11 residues. Germline-derived CDR1 and CDR2 are GTSNPN and SVGIG (reference sequence). V lost 4 bases and J lost 11, with 14 bases in between. CDR3 nucleotide sequence: TGTGCCTGGACCAACGTGGTGGAGGCTTTCTTT. It yields the protein CAWTNVVEAFF.

J is TRBJ2-2 and V is TRBV11-3; no clear D gene. The CDR3 loop spans 15 amino acids. Trimming shortened V by 0 bases and J by 1 base, and 6 bases separated the two germline ends. Germline V gene data show CDR1 as SGHNT and CDR2 as YENEEA. CDR3 bases: TGTGCCAGCAGCTTAGACTCCTTGAACACCGGGGAGCTGTTTTTT. This encodes CASSLDSLNTGELFF. Filled out from reference TRBV11-3 and TRBJ2-2, the complete variable domain reads EAGVVQSPRYKIIEKKQPVAFWCNPISGHNTLYWYLQNLGQGPELLIRYENEEAVDDSQLPKDRFSAERLKGVDSTLKIQPAELGDSAVYLCASSLDSLNTGELFFGEGSRLTVL.

The genes are TRBV2 and TRBJ2-7; D possibly corresponds to TRBD2 (6 bases). From germline, CDR1 is SNHLY and CDR2 FYNNEI. V was clipped by 7 bases and J by 1 base, with 11 bases between them. This CDR3 is built from 13 residues. Here the CDR3 DNA reads TGTGCCAGCAATGGCGGGATGTCCTACGAGCAGTACTTC. Encoded protein: CASNGGMSYEQYF.

The chain recombines TRBV6-5 with TRBJ1-1, with 9 bases aligning to TRBD1. The CDR3 is 14 residues long. The germline V gene encodes CDR1 MNHEY and CDR2 SVGAGI. J lost 1 base, V lost 6 bases, and 3 bases had no gene match. For the CDR3, the DNA is TGTGCCAGCAGACAGGGGGCGTGGAACACTGAAGCTTTCTTT. It specifies CASRQGAWNTEAFF.

The chain joins TRBV6-1 to TRBJ2-4, with D possibly being TRBD1 (5 bases). V was trimmed by 6 bases and J by 12 bases, leaving 21 bases between them. From germline, CDR1 is MNHNS and CDR2 SASEGT. The CDR3 has 14 residues. The CDR3 here is CASSPGDSHPDQYF. CDR3 DNA: TGTGCCAGCAGCCCCGGAGACAGCCACCCGGATCAGTACTTC.

The chain recombines TRBV7-9 with TRBJ2-1; 10 nucleotides line up with TRBD2. V was clipped by 2 bases and J by 6 bases; unmatched bases: 4. Per germline, CDR1 SEHNR and CDR2 FQNEAQ (reference sequence). This CDR3 comprises 15 residues. CDR3 coding DNA: TGTGCCAGCAGCTTAAGCGGGGGGGCTCGCAATGAGCAGTTCTTC. It encodes CASSLSGGARNEQFF.

This chain connects TRBV10-3 to TRBJ1-5; no definite D call. V lost 6 bases, J lost 2 bases, and 8 bases lay in between. This CDR3 is 13 amino acids long. CDR1 is ENHRY and CDR2 is SYGVKD in the germline V gene. Here the CDR3 DNA reads TGTGCCATCAGGGCGGAGGGCAATCAGCCCCAGCATTTT. This translates into CAIRAEGNQPQHF.

The chain recombines TRBV30 with TRBJ1-4; 7 bases line up with TRBD1. This CDR3 is 13 amino acids long. Per the germline V gene, CDR1 is GTSNPN and CDR2 is SVGIG (reference sequence). Losses at the gene ends were 7 bases for V and 4 bases for J; bases not matched to a gene: 6. The DNA for the CDR3 is TGTGCCTTAGGGGGCGTCGGTAATGAAAAACTGTTTTTT. As protein: CALGGVGNEKLFF.

This chain uses TRBV29-1 with TRBJ2-3; the match to TRBD2 covers 12 bases. The CDR3 extends over 15 amino acids. Trimming cost V 5 bases and J 4 bases; bases outside gene matches: 7. Germline V gene sequence: CDR1 SQVTM, CDR2 ANQGSEA. In DNA form, the CDR3 reads TGCAGCGTTCACTTGACTAGCGGGAGATCAGATACGCAGTATTTT. Its protein product is CSVHLTSGRSDTQYF.

The V call is TRBV27, the J call TRBJ1-2; D is possibly TRBD1 (6 bases). Germline-derived CDR1 and CDR2 are MNHEY and SMNVEV (reference sequence). The CDR3 length is 18 residues. V gave up 2 bases and J gave up 5 bases, with 24 bases separating them. The CDR3 DNA sequence: TGTGCCAGCAGTTTACCCCCCCGACAGGTTTCCGATCATTATGGCTACACCTTC. Its translation is CASSLPPRQVSDHYGYTF.

The CDR3 coding sequence is TGTGCCATCAGTGAACAGGGCCCAACTTACGAGCAGTACTTC. It specifies CAISEQGPTYEQYF. The chain carries TRBV10-3 and TRBJ2-7; maybe TRBD1 (6 bases). Trimming took 3 bases from V and 4 from J, leaving 13 bases between them. Germline V gene lookup returns CDR1 ENHRY and CDR2 SYGVKD. The CDR3 covers 14 residues.

This chain links TRBV19 with TRBJ2-7, with TRBD2 identical over 8 bases. The ends lost 4 bases at V and 2 bases at J; junction bases unmatched: 7. The CDR3 has 15 residues. In germline, CDR1 is LNHDA, CDR2 SQIVND (reference sequence). This CDR3 reads CASSNGRGGTYEQYF. The CDR3 bases are TGTGCCAGTAGTAACGGACGGGGGGGGACCTACGAGCAGTACTTC.

The chain joins TRBV6-1 to TRBJ1-3, with D hard to call. The CDR3 is made up of 16 amino acids. Trimming took 4 bases from V and 0 from J, leaving 13 bases between them. Germline V gene data show CDR1 as MNHNS and CDR2 as SASEGT. Here the CDR3 DNA reads TGTGCCAGCAGTGCTAAACTTCAACCCTCTGGAAACACCATATATTTT. Protein sequence: CASSAKLQPSGNTIYF.

The chain links TRBV10-1 to TRBJ1-1; maybe TRBD1 (5 bases). The ends were cut back, 3 bases at V and 3 bases at J, with 14 bases in the middle. This CDR3 contains 15 residues. The V gene's germline CDR1 is WNHNN and CDR2 SYGVQD (reference sequence). CDR3: CASSESPGGDTEAFF. Here the CDR3 DNA reads TGCGCCAGCAGTGAAAGCCCGGGGGGGGACACTGAAGCTTTCTTT.

The chain employs TRBV7-9 and TRBJ2-1; 9 nucleotides align to TRBD2. V was clipped by 7 bases and J by 3 bases; unmatched bases: 10. This CDR3 comprises 16 residues. CDR1 and CDR2 (germline): SEHNR, FQNEAQ (reference sequence). CDR3 sequence (DNA): TGTGCCAGCACAATAGCGGCGGGGGGGCTCTACAATGAGCAGTTCTTC. This translates into CASTIAAGGLYNEQFF.

This sequence joins TRBV2 and TRBJ2-7; possibly TRBD2 for D (5 bases). The CDR3 loop spans 12 amino acids. The germline V gene encodes CDR1 SNHLY and CDR2 FYNNEI. Trimming left V 6 bases short and J 3 bases short, with 9 bases between. For the CDR3, the DNA is TGTGCCAGCAGCCCCCGGGGCTACGAGCAGTACTTC. As protein: CASSPRGYEQYF. The variable domain in full, completed from reference TRBV2 and TRBJ2-7, reads EPEVTQTPSHQVTQMGQEVILRCVPISNHLYFYWYRQILGQKVEFLVSFYNNEISEKSEIFDDQFSVERPDGSNFTLKIRSTKLEDSAMYFCASSPRGYEQYFGPGTRLTVT.

The chain is built from TRBV28 and TRBJ2-5, with a weak D call TRBD2 (6 bases). The CDR3 spans 13 residues. Germline values: CDR1 MDHEN, CDR2 SYDVKM. V was clipped by 10 bases and J by 1 base, with 13 bases between them. The CDR3 nucleotides read TGTGCCACTGGAGGGAGAATCCAAGAGACCCAGTACTTC. Its protein product is CATGGRIQETQYF.

CDR3 in DNA: TGTGCCAGCAGTTCGACAGGCTACGAGCAGTACTTC. This codes for CASSSTGYEQYF. The chain is built from TRBV27 and TRBJ2-7, with a tentative D call TRBD1 (6 bases). The V gene lost 4 bases and the J gene lost 3 bases, with 7 bases spanning the gap. CDR3 size: 12 residues. Per the germline V gene, CDR1 is MNHEY and CDR2 is SMNVEV (reference sequence).